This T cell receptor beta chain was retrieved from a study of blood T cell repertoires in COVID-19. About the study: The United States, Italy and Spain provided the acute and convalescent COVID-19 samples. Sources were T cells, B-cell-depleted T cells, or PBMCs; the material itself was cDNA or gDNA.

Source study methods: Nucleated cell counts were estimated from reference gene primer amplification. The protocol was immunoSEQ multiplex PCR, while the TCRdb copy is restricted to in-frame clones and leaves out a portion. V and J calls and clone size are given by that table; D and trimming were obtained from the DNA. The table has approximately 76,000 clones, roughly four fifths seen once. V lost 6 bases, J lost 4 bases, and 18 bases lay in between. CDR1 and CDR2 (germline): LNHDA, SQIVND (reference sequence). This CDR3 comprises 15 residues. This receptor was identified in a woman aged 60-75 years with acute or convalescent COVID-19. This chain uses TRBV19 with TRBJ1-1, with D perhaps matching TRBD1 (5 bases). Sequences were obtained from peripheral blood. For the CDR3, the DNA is TGTGCCAGTAGCCCCAGACAGTTTGTTCCCACTGAAGCTTTCTTT. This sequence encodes CASSPRQFVPTEAFF.